The 7 T cell receptor beta chains below all came from one sample that was sequenced in a study of blood T cell repertoires in COVID-19. Assay used: immunoSEQ multiplex PCR; TCRdb lists only in-frame clones, some missing. The table includes fewer than 300,000 clones, more than 85% detected once. What was sequenced was peripheral blood. These receptors were collected from a woman under 40 with COVID-19, enrolled during active disease.

This chain links TRBV11-2 with TRBJ2-1; 9 bases match TRBD2. The CDR3 has 15 residues. V dropped 2 bases and J dropped 6; count of bases not matched to a gene: 5. The germline V gene has CDR1 SGHAT and CDR2 FQNNGV. The CDR3 reads CASSLTGLAGNEQFF. CDR3 coding DNA: TGTGCCAGCAGCTTAACGGGACTAGCAGGCAATGAGCAGTTCTTC.

The chain links TRBV2 to TRBJ2-3; the D gene is possibly TRBD2 (5 bases). Germline CDR1 and CDR2: SNHLY and FYNNEI. This CDR3 region has 15 residues. The ends were cut back, 6 bases at V and 2 bases at J, with 15 bases in the middle. CDR3 loop: CASSKRVVDTDTQYF. The DNA for the CDR3 is TGTGCCAGCAGCAAGAGGGTAGTGGACACAGATACGCAGTATTTT.

The chain links TRBV28 to TRBJ1-2; D gene uncertain. The CDR3 runs to 14 residues. Germline V gene sequence: CDR1 MDHEN, CDR2 SYDVKM. V lost 8 bases and J 2 bases, leaving 15 bases between the germline ends. This chain's CDR3 is CASERAPGNYGYTF. CDR3 DNA: TGTGCCAGCGAGAGGGCACCAGGAAACTATGGCTACACCTTC.

The gene calls are TRBV6-1 and TRBJ1-2; no reliable D call. Trimming removed 3 bases from V and 4 bases from J, with 3 bases in between. The CDR3 spans 11 residues. The V gene's germline CDR1 is MNHNS and CDR2 SASEGT. CDR3 nucleotide sequence: TGTGCCAGCAGTGAGAGCTATGGCTACACCTTC. This sequence encodes CASSESYGYTF.

The chain has TRBV19 and TRBJ2-1; 7 positions match TRBD1. V gave up 7 bases and J gave up 7 bases; unmatched junction bases: 10. This CDR3 comprises 14 residues. CDR1 and CDR2 (germline): LNHDA, SQIVND (reference sequence). This CDR3 reads CASTGRQGENEQFF. CDR3 coding DNA: TGTGCCAGTACGGGCCGACAGGGAGAAAATGAGCAGTTCTTC.

This chain connects TRBV6-2 or TRBV6-3 to TRBJ1-4; D not certain. This CDR3 is built from 13 residues. Germline lookup yields CDR1 MNHEY and CDR2 SVGEGT. Trimming removed 5 bases at V and 12 bases at J, with 16 bases between. In DNA, the CDR3 is TGTGCCAGCAGTCCAAGGACTTTCGAAGAACTGTTTTTT. This sequence encodes CASSPRTFEELFF.

This clone was detected once. This chain uses TRBV19 with TRBJ1-5; the match to TRBD1 covers 7 bases. J lost 7 bases, V lost 3 bases, and 9 bases had no gene match. Germline assignment: CDR1 LNHDA and CDR2 SQIVND (reference sequence). The CDR3 loop spans 15 amino acids. The CDR3 reads CASSMETGVKQPQHF. In nucleotides, the CDR3 is TGTGCCAGTAGTATGGAAACAGGGGTAAAGCAGCCCCAGCATTTT.